This passage covers 18 T cell receptor beta chains from one sample sequenced in a study of technical replicates of blood from a handful of donors. TCRdb keeps only in-frame clones here, not all; method: immunoSEQ multiplex PCR. The table lists roughly 73,000 clones, 93% of them singletons. Sequencing was performed on T cells isolated from PBMCs. These TCRs come from a human donor in good health.

As DNA, the CDR3 is TGTGCCAGTAGCGAAACAGGGACTGGAAACACCATATATTTT. This translates into CASSETGTGNTIYF. This chain uses TRBV19 with TRBJ1-3, with D tentatively TRBD1 (6 bases). This CDR3 has 14 amino acids. V lost 6 bases and J lost 2, with 11 bases in between. Germline-derived CDR1 and CDR2 are LNHDA and SQIVND (reference sequence).

This clone has just a few counts. This chain joins TRBV19 and TRBJ1-6; D is possibly TRBD1 (6 bases). The CDR3 extends over 13 amino acids. V lost 4 bases and J lost 8, with 9 bases in between. The germline V gene has CDR1 LNHDA and CDR2 SQIVND (reference sequence). In nucleotides, the CDR3 is TGTGCCAGTAGTACAGGACAGTATTCACCCCTCCACTTT. As protein: CASSTGQYSPLHF.

V usage is TRBV7-3 and J usage is TRBJ2-3, with D possibly being TRBD2 (6 bases). CDR3 length: 15 amino acids. The V end lost 2 bases, the J end lost 3 bases, and 12 bases lay between the germline ends. Per germline, CDR1 SGHTA and CDR2 FQGTGA. The CDR3 sequence: CASSLVGLTTDTQYF. The CDR3 DNA sequence: TGTGCCAGCAGCTTAGTAGGACTAACGACAGATACGCAGTATTTT.

The rearrangement joins TRBV27 to TRBJ2-1; tentatively, D is TRBD1 (5 bases). This CDR3 is 13 amino acids long. The V gene lost 3 bases and the J gene lost 9 bases, with 12 bases spanning the gap. Germline V gives CDR1 MNHEY, CDR2 SMNVEV (reference sequence). The CDR3 sequence is CASSFRVNSEQFF. CDR3 bases: TGTGCCAGCAGTTTCAGGGTTAATAGTGAGCAGTTCTTC.

CDR3 DNA: TGCGCCAGCATCTCACCGGACAGGGATAATGAGCAGTTCTTC. Amino acid sequence: CASISPDRDNEQFF. This sequence joins TRBV10-2 and TRBJ2-1; 8 positions match TRBD1. The germline V gene encodes CDR1 WSHSY and CDR2 SAAADI. Losses at the gene ends were 7 bases for V and 7 bases for J; bases not matched to a gene: 9. The CDR3 spans 14 residues.

The rearrangement links TRBV7-9 to TRBJ2-5; 10 bases line up with TRBD2. Trimming removed 5 bases from V and 5 bases from J; junction bases left unmatched: 8. CDR1 is SEHNR, CDR2 FQNEAQ, per germline (reference sequence). CDR3 length equals 15 residues. The CDR3 region has the DNA TGTGCCAGCAGCCCCGCTAGCGGGGGTCGTGAGACCCAGTACTTC. Its protein is CASSPASGGRETQYF.

This clone was detected only a few times. The rearrangement joins TRBV2 to TRBJ1-1; D gene ambiguous. Between the trimmed V and J ends, which lost 0 bases and 1 base, there was a span of 9 bases. This CDR3 spans 15 amino acids. CDR1 is SNHLY and CDR2 is FYNNEI in the germline V gene. The CDR3 nucleotides are TGTGCCAGCAGTGAAGCACGGGCGGGGAACACTGAAGCTTTCTTT. It specifies CASSEARAGNTEAFF.

This clone was detected only once. J is TRBJ2-5 and V is TRBV4-2, with D maybe TRBD2 (6 bases). Trimming stripped 1 base from V and 5 bases from J, with 14 bases between. This CDR3 comprises 15 residues. Germline CDR1 LGHNA, CDR2 YNFKEQ. This CDR3 is CASSQGGLLGETQYF. The DNA for the CDR3 is TGTGCCAGCAGCCAAGGGGGACTGTTGGGGGAGACCCAGTACTTC.

The chain joins TRBV10-1 to TRBJ1-2; D gene ambiguous. CDR1 is WNHNN and CDR2 is SYGVQD in the germline V gene (reference sequence). V gave up 0 bases and J gave up 6 bases, with 8 bases separating them. There are 13 residues in the CDR3. CDR3 loop: CASSESRKDGYTF. The CDR3 DNA is TGCGCCAGCAGTGAGTCGAGGAAGGATGGCTACACCTTC.

This chain joins TRBV1 and TRBJ2-7; the listed D gene, TRBD2, was not tested against the DNA. TRBV1 is a recognized pseudogene. The CDR3 covers 16 residues. This CDR3 is CTSSTAGWASGYEQYF. The DNA of the CDR3 is TGCACCAGCAGCACTGCCGGGTGGGCTAGCGGGTACGAGCAGTACTTC.

This clone was seen a single time. The V gene is TRBV6-1, the J gene TRBJ1-1; the D gene is possibly TRBD1 (5 bases). V was clipped by 8 bases and J by 4 bases, with 20 bases between them. Per the germline V gene, CDR1 is MNHNS and CDR2 is SASEGT. CDR3 length equals 15 residues. CDR3 residues: CASGEAGYLSTEAFF. The CDR3 bases are TGTGCCAGCGGGGAGGCAGGGTATCTTTCCACTGAAGCTTTCTTT.

V is TRBV28 and J is TRBJ2-7; possibly TRBD2 for D (5 bases). Between the trimmed V and J ends, which lost 6 bases and 2 bases, there was a span of 14 bases. This CDR3 has 14 amino acids. The germline V gene has CDR1 MDHEN and CDR2 SYDVKM. The CDR3 bases are TGTGCCAGCAGCCCTAGCTCCCTTACCTACGAGCAGTACTTC. Its protein product is CASSPSSLTYEQYF.

This clone came up once. The gene calls are TRBV5-1 and TRBJ1-1, with unresolved D. This CDR3 has 13 residues. CDR1 is SGHRS, CDR2 YFSETQ, per germline. V was shortened by 0 bases and J by 1 base, with 4 bases between the two germline ends. The CDR3 nucleotides read TGCGCCAGCAGCTTGGCAGAGAACACTGAAGCTTTCTTT. This sequence encodes CASSLAENTEAFF.

This clone occurred a few times. The V gene is TRBV28, the J gene TRBJ1-1; no definite D call. The CDR3 contains 13 residues. Germline-derived CDR1 and CDR2 are MDHEN and SYDVKM. V was pared by 8 bases and J by 2 bases, with 12 bases between. CDR3 in amino acids: CASLVRANTEAFF. CDR3 DNA: TGTGCCAGCTTAGTGCGGGCAAACACTGAAGCTTTCTTT.

The CDR3 bases are TGTGCCAGCTCACCTCCGACTAGGACAGATACGCAGTATTTT. It codes for CASSPPTRTDTQYF. The rearrangement uses TRBV18 and TRBJ2-3; the D gene is possibly TRBD2 (6 bases). The germline gives CDR1 KGHSH, CDR2 LQKENI. V was pared by 3 bases and J by 3 bases, with 10 bases between. The CDR3 runs 14 residues.

The chain employs TRBV5-1 and TRBJ1-1; the match to TRBD1 covers 10 bases. CDR3 length equals 15 residues. CDR1 SGHRS and CDR2 YFSETQ come from the germline V gene. After removal of 3 bases from V and 5 bases from J, the junction contained 7 bases not matched to a gene. Here the CDR3 reads CASSSGTGVSTEAFF. The CDR3 DNA reads TGCGCCAGCAGCTCGGGGACAGGGGTATCGACTGAAGCTTTCTTT.

This clone was counted a single time. The rearrangement joins TRBV7-9 to TRBJ1-1, with TRBD1 matching over 7 bases. This CDR3 comprises 15 residues. Germline V lookup: CDR1 SEHNR, CDR2 FQNEAQ (reference sequence). Unmatched junction bases numbered 3, after V lost 2 bases and J lost 0 bases. CDR3 sequence: CASSLTGTVNTEAFF. The CDR3 DNA sequence: TGTGCCAGCAGCTTAACCGGGACAGTGAACACTGAAGCTTTCTTT.

This clone is a singleton in its sample. The chain carries TRBV5-1 and TRBJ2-2; tentatively, D is TRBD2 (6 bases). This CDR3 region has 17 residues. V lost 5 bases, J lost 3 bases, and 20 bases lay in between. The germline gives CDR1 SGHRS, CDR2 YFSETQ. CDR3 region: CASRSNAGPRHTGELFF. Here the CDR3 DNA reads TGCGCCAGCAGATCTAATGCGGGGCCTAGACACACCGGGGAGCTGTTTTTT.